The 23 T cell receptor beta chains in this list originate from one sample, sequenced in a study of cytomegalovirus exposure and HLA in healthy donors. PCR employed 60 Vbeta and 13 Jbeta primers. The protocol was immunoSEQ multiplex PCR, while the TCRdb copy is restricted to in-frame clones and leaves out a portion. This table holds 160,000 or so clones, over 70% found once. Sequences were obtained from PBMCs. These receptors all come from a woman in her forties in good health and CMV-seropositive.

This clone was seen once. V is TRBV30 and J is TRBJ2-1, with 13 nucleotides matching TRBD2. Per the germline V gene, CDR1 is GTSNPN and CDR2 is SVGIG (reference sequence). J gave up 2 bases and V 0 bases, and 1 base lay outside the gene matches. The CDR3 is 16 residues long. CDR3 residues: CAWSVTSGGAYNEQFF. The CDR3 DNA reads TGTGCCTGGAGTGTCACTAGCGGGGGGGCCTACAATGAGCAGTTCTTC.

This chain joins TRBV7-9 and TRBJ1-2, with D possibly being TRBD1 (6 bases). The CDR3 extends over 14 amino acids. V dropped 5 bases and J dropped 8 bases, with 18 bases sitting between them. From germline, CDR1 is SEHNR and CDR2 FQNEAQ (reference sequence). CDR3: CASSPGGRGDGYTF. CDR3 bases: TGTGCCAGCAGCCCGGGGGGGCGCGGTGACGGCTACACCTTC. Combining the CDR3 with reference TRBV7-9 and TRBJ1-2 gives the whole variable domain DTGVSQNPRHKITKRGQNVTFRCDPISEHNRLYWYRQTLGQGPEFLTYFQNEAQLEKSRLLSDRFSAERPKGSFSTLEIQRTEQGDSAMYLCASSPGGRGDGYTFGSGTRLTVV.

The J gene is TRBJ2-5, the V gene TRBV9; the D gene is possibly TRBD2 (5 bases). V was cut by 0 bases and J by 4 bases, with 13 bases left in between. Germline assignment: CDR1 SGDLS and CDR2 YYNGEE. The CDR3 spans 15 residues. The CDR3 sequence: CASSVGLAIGETQYF. The CDR3 DNA reads as TGTGCCAGCAGCGTAGGCCTAGCTATCGGAGAGACCCAGTACTTC.

The chain employs TRBV7-3 and TRBJ2-7, with a possible D match to TRBD2 (7 bases). V shed 2 bases and J shed 6 bases, with 11 bases lying between them. Germline-derived CDR1 and CDR2 are SGHTA and FQGTGA. This CDR3 comprises 13 residues. CDR3 region: CASSLVAGAEQYF. CDR3 DNA: TGTGCCAGCAGCTTAGTCGCGGGGGCCGAGCAGTACTTC.

This sequence joins TRBV7-9 and TRBJ2-5, with 8 bases aligning to TRBD1. Germline assignment: CDR1 SEHNR and CDR2 FQNEAQ (reference sequence). Germline trimming cut 1 base from V and 5 bases from J; bases unmatched to any gene: 9. CDR3 size: 16 residues. CDR3 residues: CASSLVGTGLGETQYF. In nucleotides, the CDR3 is TGTGCCAGCAGCTTAGTTGGGACAGGTCTCGGGGAGACCCAGTACTTC.

The rearrangement joins TRBV19 to TRBJ1-2; D is ambiguous. Trimming shortened V by 0 bases and J by 8 bases, and 10 bases separated the two germline ends. The CDR3 contains 13 residues. Germline CDR1 is LNHDA and CDR2 is SQIVND (reference sequence). Here the CDR3 reads CASSIEGGNGYTF. CDR3 DNA: TGTGCCAGTAGTATAGAGGGCGGGAACGGCTACACCTTC. The full variable domain, in which reference TRBV19 and TRBJ1-2 provide the parts outside the CDR3, is DGGITQSPKYLFRKEGQNVTLSCEQNLNHDAMYWYRQDPGQGLRLIYYSQIVNDFQKGDIAEGYSVSREKKESFPLTVTSAQKNPTAFYLCASSIEGGNGYTFGSGTRLTVV.

The chain recombines TRBV28 with TRBJ2-2; D may be TRBD2 (6 bases). Germline assignment: CDR1 MDHEN and CDR2 SYDVKM. Trimming took 5 bases from V and 4 from J, leaving 14 bases between them. There are 15 residues in the CDR3. The CDR3 DNA is TGTGCCAGCAGTCTTACCACTAGCACCACCGGGGAGCTGTTTTTT. Protein: CASSLTTSTTGELFF.

This clone was counted between two and nine times. The chain combines TRBV6-5 with TRBJ1-1, with 9 bases fitting TRBD1. V shed 2 bases and J 3 bases; nucleotides not matched to a gene: 1. The CDR3 sequence is 14 residues long. The germline V gene has CDR1 MNHEY and CDR2 SVGAGI. The CDR3 loop reads CASSYDRGDTEAFF. CDR3 sequence (DNA): TGTGCCAGCAGTTACGACAGGGGGGACACTGAAGCTTTCTTT.

The chain uses TRBV30 and TRBJ1-5, with 9 positions matching TRBD1. From germline, CDR1 is GTSNPN and CDR2 SVGIG (reference sequence). The CDR3 totals 14 residues. V was clipped by 0 bases and J by 4 bases; unmatched bases: 1. This CDR3 reads CAWSVDRGNQPQHF. The CDR3 coding sequence is TGTGCCTGGAGTGTCGACAGGGGGAATCAGCCCCAGCATTTT. Full variable domain (rest looked up from reference TRBV30 and TRBJ1-5): SQTIHQWPATLVQPVGSPLSLECTVEGTSNPNLYWYRQAAGRGLQLLFYSVGIGQISSEVPQNLSASRPQDRQFILSSKKLLLSDSGFYLCAWSVDRGNQPQHFGDGTRLSIL.

DNA for the CDR3: TGCAGCGCATACAGGGGGCTCGACTATGGCTACACCTTC. The encoded protein is CSAYRGLDYGYTF. The chain links TRBV29-1 to TRBJ1-2; 9 bases are shared with TRBD1. Germline lookup yields CDR1 SQVTM and CDR2 ANQGSEA. The junction had 6 bases not matched to a gene; V was cut back by 7 bases and J by 3 bases. The CDR3 sequence is 13 residues long.

The genes are TRBV4-3 and TRBJ2-7, with 8 nucleotides matching TRBD1. The trim removed 2 bases at V and 3 bases at J, leaving 6 bases unmatched. This CDR3 is 15 amino acids long. Germline V CDR1 and CDR2: LGHNA, YSLEER. CDR3 residues: CASSQNRGINYEQYF. The CDR3 bases are TGCGCCAGCAGCCAAAACAGGGGGATTAACTACGAGCAGTACTTC.

The rearrangement joins TRBV6-1 to TRBJ1-2; no clear D gene. The CDR3 length is 13 residues. The germline gives CDR1 MNHNS, CDR2 SASEGT. Trimming pared 7 bases from V and 5 bases from J, leaving 14 bases between. CDR3 nucleotides: TGTGCCAGCACACCTGCGATCGGTTATGGCTACACCTTC. It yields the protein CASTPAIGYGYTF.

The chain is built from TRBV7-3 and TRBJ2-2; the D gene is possibly TRBD1 (6 bases). V was trimmed by 5 bases and J by 4 bases, leaving 11 bases between them. Germline lookup yields CDR1 SGHTA and CDR2 FQGTGA. This CDR3 comprises 14 residues. This CDR3 reads CASSQGTITGELFF. DNA of the CDR3: TGTGCCAGCAGCCAGGGGACGATCACCGGGGAGCTGTTTTTT.

V is TRBV20-1 and J is TRBJ2-3; D remains ambiguous. Trimming left V 1 base short and J 7 bases short, with 6 bases between. The CDR3 consists of 11 residues. Germline CDR1 DFQATT, CDR2 SNEGSKA (reference sequence). The CDR3 here is CSARVVNTQYF. As DNA, the CDR3 is TGCAGTGCTAGAGTAGTAAATACGCAGTATTTT.

The chain has TRBV5-1 and TRBJ1-1; D is undetermined. The CDR3 is 15 amino acids. The germline V gene encodes CDR1 SGHRS and CDR2 YFSETQ. Trimming took 2 bases from V and 6 from J, leaving 17 bases between them. CDR3 protein: CASSFSGISVAEAFF. The CDR3 coding sequence is TGCGCCAGCAGCTTTTCGGGTATTTCGGTCGCTGAAGCTTTCTTT.

The rearrangement joins TRBV5-1 to TRBJ1-1; D possibly corresponds to TRBD1 (5 bases). CDR3 length: 14 amino acids. V was shortened by 2 bases and J by 1 base, with 9 bases between the two germline ends. The germline CDR1 and CDR2 sequences are SGHRS and YFSETQ. Here the CDR3 reads CASSFQTENTEAFF. The CDR3 DNA sequence: TGCGCCAGCAGCTTCCAGACAGAGAACACTGAAGCTTTCTTT.

The chain has TRBV28 and TRBJ1-3, with a tentative D call TRBD1 (5 bases). V dropped 3 bases and J dropped 2 bases, with 8 bases sitting between them. The length of the CDR3 is 14 residues. CDR1 MDHEN and CDR2 SYDVKM come from the germline V gene. The CDR3 sequence is CASSFQGAGNTIYF. DNA of the CDR3: TGTGCCAGCAGTTTTCAAGGGGCTGGAAACACCATATATTTT.

The rearrangement links TRBV18 to TRBJ2-5; TRBD1 matches at 10 bases. Unmatched junction bases numbered 15, after V lost 4 bases and J lost 1 base. This CDR3 region has 19 residues. Germline loops: CDR1 KGHSH, CDR2 LQKENI. The CDR3 spells CASSQIISWGQGPQETQYF. In DNA, the CDR3 is TGTGCCAGCTCACAGATCATATCGTGGGGACAGGGGCCCCAAGAGACCCAGTACTTC. The variable domain in full, with the rest retrieved from reference TRBV18 and TRBJ2-5, is NAGVMQNPRHLVRRRGQEARLRCSPMKGHSHVYWYRQLPEEGLKFMVYLQKENIIDESGMPKERFSAEFPKEGPSILRIQQVVRGDSAAYFCASSQIISWGQGPQETQYFGPGTRLLVL.

CDR3 region: CASSQFRGMSYEQYF. The CDR3 nucleotides read TGTGCCAGCTCCCAATTTAGGGGTATGAGCTACGAGCAGTACTTC. The chain recombines TRBV18 with TRBJ2-7, with D possibly matching TRBD1 (5 bases). The CDR3 totals 15 residues. CDR1 and CDR2 (germline): KGHSH, LQKENI. The V end was cut by 6 bases, the J end by 3 bases, with 18 bases between.

The chain combines TRBV6-6 with TRBJ1-4; D gene ambiguous. Germline V lookup: CDR1 MNHNY, CDR2 SVGAGI (reference sequence). V lost 2 bases, J lost 7 bases, and 11 bases lay in between. This CDR3 region has 14 residues. The CDR3 sequence: CASSYDWRSEKLFF. CDR3 DNA sequence: TGTGCCAGCAGTTACGATTGGAGGTCTGAAAAACTGTTTTTT.

V is TRBV10-3 and J is TRBJ1-2; TRBD1 might be the D (5 bases). This CDR3 comprises 12 residues. Germline V lookup: CDR1 ENHRY, CDR2 SYGVKD. Between the trimmed V and J ends, which lost 10 bases and 5 bases, there was a span of 14 bases. The CDR3 protein is CATRGGGYGYTF. The CDR3, as DNA: TGTGCCACGAGGGGCGGGGGGTATGGCTACACCTTC.

This chain joins TRBV6-6 and TRBJ2-5, with 9 positions matching TRBD2. The ends lost 9 bases at V and 3 bases at J; junction bases unmatched: 5. This CDR3 comprises 13 residues. Per the germline V gene, CDR1 is MNHNY and CDR2 is SVGAGI (reference sequence). Written as DNA, the CDR3 is TGTGCCAGTACCCTAGCGGGGAAAGAGACCCAGTACTTC. As protein: CASTLAGKETQYF.

The chain is built from TRBV4-2 and TRBJ2-7; 9 nucleotides agree with TRBD2. This CDR3 is built from 17 residues. Trimming took 2 bases from V and 1 from J; bases not matched to a gene: 9. Germline V lookup: CDR1 LGHNA, CDR2 YNFKEQ. Written as DNA, the CDR3 is TGTGCCAGCAGCCAACAAGCGGGGGGTTCAACTTCCTACGAGCAGTACTTC. It encodes CASSQQAGGSTSYEQYF.